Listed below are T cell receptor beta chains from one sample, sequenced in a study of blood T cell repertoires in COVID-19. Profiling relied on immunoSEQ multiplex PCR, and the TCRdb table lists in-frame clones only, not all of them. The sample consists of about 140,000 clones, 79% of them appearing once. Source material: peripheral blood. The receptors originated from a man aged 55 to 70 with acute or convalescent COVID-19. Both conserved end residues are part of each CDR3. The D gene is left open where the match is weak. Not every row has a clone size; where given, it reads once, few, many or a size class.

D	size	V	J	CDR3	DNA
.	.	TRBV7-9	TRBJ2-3	CASSLAATRADTQYF	TGTGCCAGCAGCTTAGCGGCTACGCGGGCAGATACGCAGTATTTT
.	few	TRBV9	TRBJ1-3	CASSPDGNSGNTIYF	TGTGCCAGCAGCCCAGACGGGAACTCTGGAAACACCATATATTTT
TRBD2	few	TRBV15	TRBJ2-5	CATSGSTSGRGEKTQYF	TGTGCCACCAGCGGTTCTACTAGCGGGAGAGGTGAGAAGACCCAGTACTTC
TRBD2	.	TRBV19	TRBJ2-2	CASSIGLAGALWTGELFF	TGTGCCAGTAGTATAGGACTAGCGGGAGCTTTGTGGACCGGGGAGCTGTTTTTT
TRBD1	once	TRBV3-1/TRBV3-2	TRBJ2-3	CASSLGQGCTDTQYF	TGTGCCAGCAGCCTCGGACAGGGGTGCACAGATACGCAGTATTTT
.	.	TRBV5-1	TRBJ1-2	CASSLSQDYGYTF	TGCGCCAGCAGCTTGTCCCAGGACTATGGCTACACCTTC
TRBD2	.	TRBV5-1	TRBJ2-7	CASNTGGEQYF	TGCGCCAGCAATACGGGAGGGGAGCAGTACTTC
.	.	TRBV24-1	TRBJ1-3	CATSDGGVNTIYF	TGTGCCACCAGTGATGGAGGGGTAAACACCATATATTTT
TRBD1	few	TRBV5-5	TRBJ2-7	CASSRSETGAHEQYF	TGTGCCAGCAGCCGCTCTGAGACAGGGGCCCACGAGCAGTACTTC
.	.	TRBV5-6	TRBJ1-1	CASSLGRAEAFF	TGTGCCAGCAGCTTGGGACGGGCTGAAGCTTTCTTT
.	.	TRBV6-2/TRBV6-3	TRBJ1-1	CASSTGWDTEAFF	TGTGCCAGCAGCACGGGGTGGGACACTGAAGCTTTCTTT
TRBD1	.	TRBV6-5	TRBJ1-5	CASRWTGPQPQHF	TGTGCCAGCAGGTGGACAGGGCCCCAGCCCCAGCATTTT
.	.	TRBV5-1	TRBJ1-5	CASSLSGGNQPQHF	TGCGCCAGCAGCTTGTCGGGGGGCAATCAGCCCCAGCATTTT
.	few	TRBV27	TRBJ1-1	CASTVRVHTEAFF	TGTGCCAGCACTGTGAGGGTGCACACTGAAGCTTTCTTT
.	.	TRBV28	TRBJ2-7	CASSLRGSYEQYF	TGTGCCAGCAGTCTCCGGGGCTCCTACGAGCAGTACTTC
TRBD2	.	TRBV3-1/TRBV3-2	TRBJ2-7	CASSQDLSGASSYEQYF	TGTGCCAGCAGCCAAGACCTGAGCGGGGCAAGCTCCTACGAGCAGTACTTC
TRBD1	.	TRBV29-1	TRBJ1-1	CSVGGQGTEAFF	TGCAGCGTCGGGGGACAGGGCACTGAAGCTTTCTTT
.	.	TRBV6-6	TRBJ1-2	CASSRQVQRTQANYGYTF	TGTGCCAGCAGTCGACAGGTACAACGAACTCAAGCTAACTATGGCTACACCTTC
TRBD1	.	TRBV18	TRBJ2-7	CASSRTGGDEQYF	TGTGCCAGCTCACGGACAGGGGGAGACGAGCAGTACTTC
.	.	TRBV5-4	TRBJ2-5	CASSLVGGGGLETQYF	TGTGCCAGCAGCTTGGTGGGGGGAGGAGGCTTGGAGACCCAGTACTTC
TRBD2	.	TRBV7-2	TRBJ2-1	CASSSGLAGASEQFF	TGTGCCAGCAGCTCAGGACTAGCGGGAGCAAGTGAGCAGTTCTTC
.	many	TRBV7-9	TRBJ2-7	CASSPASSSTGWQYF	TGTGCCAGCAGCCCAGCCTCGTCTTCAACAGGATGGCAGTACTTC
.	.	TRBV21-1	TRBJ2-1	CASRASGSYNEQFF	TGTGCCAGCAGGGCTAGCGGGTCCTACAATGAGCAGTTCTTC
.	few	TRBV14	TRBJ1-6	CASSQDLESPLHF	TGTGCCAGCAGCCAAGACCTAGAATCACCCCTCCACTTT
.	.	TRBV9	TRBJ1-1	CASSPAWATEAFF	TGTGCCAGCAGCCCCGCTTGGGCTACTGAAGCTTTCTTT
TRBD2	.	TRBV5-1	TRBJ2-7	CASSSLAGSREQYF	TGCGCCAGCAGCTCGTTAGCGGGATCCCGCGAGCAGTACTTC
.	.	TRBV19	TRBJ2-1	CASSIDDYAYNEQFF	TGTGCCAGTAGTATAGATGACTATGCCTACAATGAGCAGTTCTTC
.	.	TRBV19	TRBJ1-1	CASSIGGLEAFF	TGTGCCAGTAGTATTGGTGGGCTTGAAGCTTTCTTT
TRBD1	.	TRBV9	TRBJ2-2	CASSVLGTGSTGELFF	TGTGCCAGCAGCGTCCTCGGGACAGGGTCCACCGGGGAGCTGTTTTTT
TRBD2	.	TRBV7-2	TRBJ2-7	CASSLAPTSDVTQQYF	TGTGCCAGCAGCTTAGCGCCGACTAGCGATGTTACTCAGCAGTACTTC
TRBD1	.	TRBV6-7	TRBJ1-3	CASTQGAAALPLSSGNTIYF	TGTGCCAGCACCCAGGGGGCCGCCGCCCTACCCCTGAGCTCTGGAAACACCATATATTTT
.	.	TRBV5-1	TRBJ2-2	CASTRTENTGELFF	TGCGCCAGCACCCGGACAGAGAACACCGGGGAGCTGTTTTTT
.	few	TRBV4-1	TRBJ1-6	CASSQGQGPNSPLHF	TGCGCCAGCAGCCAAGGTCAGGGGCCTAATTCACCCCTCCACTTT
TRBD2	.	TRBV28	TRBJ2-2	CASLAETNTGELFF	TGTGCCAGCCTAGCGGAAACGAACACCGGGGAGCTGTTTTTT
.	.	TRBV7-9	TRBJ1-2	CASSDPVNVGYTF	TGTGCCAGCTCTGATCCAGTCAACGTTGGCTACACCTTC
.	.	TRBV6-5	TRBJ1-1	CASSRRTANTEAFF	TGTGCCAGCAGCCGCCGGACAGCGAACACTGAAGCTTTCTTT
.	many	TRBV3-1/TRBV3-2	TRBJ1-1	CASSHGSALEAFF	TGTGCCAGCAGCCACGGGTCGGCCCTTGAAGCTTTCTTT
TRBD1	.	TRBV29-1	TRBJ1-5	CSAIQGNQPQHF	TGCAGCGCAATACAGGGGAATCAGCCCCAGCATTTT
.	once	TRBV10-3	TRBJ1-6	CAISDGGLGGGKDSPLHF	TGTGCCATCAGTGATGGAGGTCTGGGAGGGGGGAAGGATTCACCCCTCCACTTT
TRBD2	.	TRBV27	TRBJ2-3	CASSLTGSGRRDTQYF	TGTGCCAGCAGTTTAACGGGGAGCGGGAGAAGAGATACGCAGTATTTT
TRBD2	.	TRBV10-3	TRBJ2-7	CAPAPGLVKYEQYF	TGTGCCCCGGCACCGGGACTAGTAAAGTACGAGCAGTACTTC
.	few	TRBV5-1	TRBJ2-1	CASSLVLSASEQFF	TGCGCCAGCAGCTTGGTGTTAAGCGCGTCTGAGCAGTTCTTC
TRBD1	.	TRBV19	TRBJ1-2	CASNQQGTGYGYTF	TGTGCCAGTAACCAACAGGGGACAGGCTATGGCTACACCTTC
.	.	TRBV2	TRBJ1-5	CASSVGQFSNQPQHF	TGTGCCAGCAGTGTAGGACAGTTTAGCAATCAGCCCCAGCATTTT
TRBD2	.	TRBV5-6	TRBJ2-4	CASSLVGGLTDIQYF	TGTGCCAGCAGCTTGGTGGGGGGACTAACGGACATTCAGTACTTC
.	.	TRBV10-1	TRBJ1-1	CASSEIGGRRTEAFF	TGCGCCAGCAGTGAGATCGGGGGAAGACGTACTGAAGCTTTCTTT
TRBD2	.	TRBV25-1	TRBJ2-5	CASSPSGRARETQYF	TGTGCCAGCAGCCCCAGCGGGAGGGCCAGAGAGACCCAGTACTTC
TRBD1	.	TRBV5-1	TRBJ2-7	CASSLEAGGEQYF	TGCGCCAGCAGCTTGGAGGCAGGGGGCGAGCAGTACTTC
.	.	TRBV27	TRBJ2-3	CAYKRGTADRTDTQYF	TGTGCCTACAAACGGGGGACAGCGGATCGCACAGATACGCAGTATTTT
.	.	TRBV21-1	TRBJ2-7	CASTSRDWSYEQYF	TGTGCCAGCACGTCCCGGGACTGGTCCTACGAGCAGTACTTC
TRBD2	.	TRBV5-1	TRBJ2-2	CASRVGTSPGELFF	TGCGCCAGCAGAGTAGGGACTAGTCCCGGGGAGCTGTTTTTT
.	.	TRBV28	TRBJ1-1	CASSRTQGNTEAFF	TGTGCCAGCAGTCGTACACAGGGGAACACTGAAGCTTTCTTT
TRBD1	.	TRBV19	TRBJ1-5	CASSSVQGRVQPQHF	TGTGCCAGTAGTTCAGTACAGGGGAGAGTGCAGCCCCAGCATTTT
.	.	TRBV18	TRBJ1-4	CASSPVTGTPPELFF	TGTGCCAGCTCACCTGTGACAGGTACACCTCCAGAACTGTTTTTT
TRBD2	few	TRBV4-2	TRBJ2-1	CASSPFSSGRAYNEQFF	TGTGCCAGCAGCCCGTTCTCTAGCGGGAGGGCCTACAATGAGCAGTTCTTC